This is a list of T cell receptor beta chains from one sample in a study of blood T cell repertoires in COVID-19. Clones were read by immunoSEQ multiplex PCR, and TCRdb kept only the in-frame ones, dropping some. The sample consists of 200,000 to 250,000 clones, 80% of them appearing once. The sequencing sample was made of PBMCs or T cells enriched from blood (not recorded which). These receptors came from a woman in her thirties or forties with acute COVID-19. Each CDR3 is given without its conserved first and last residue. The order of the fields is CDR3 protein, J gene, V gene.

CDR3: ASSPQEGRDYEQY; J: TRBJ2-7; V: TRBV18
CDR3: ASSLNRNYGYT; J: TRBJ1-2; V: TRBV5-6
CDR3: ASSYSRGLSQPQH; J: TRBJ1-5; V: TRBV6-2/TRBV6-3
CDR3: ASSPREIPNSPLH; J: TRBJ1-6; V: TRBV21-1
CDR3: ASSPPTVFYGYT; J: TRBJ1-2; V: TRBV19
CDR3: ASSENDRAEGYT; J: TRBJ1-2; V: TRBV28
CDR3: SVGQAPGEQY; J: TRBJ2-7; V: TRBV29-1
CDR3: ASSGRDRGANVLT; J: TRBJ2-6; V: TRBV19
CDR3: ASSGGQGVRVPQH; J: TRBJ1-5; V: TRBV19
CDR3: ASSTPTPGSGNTIY; J: TRBJ1-3; V: TRBV19
CDR3: ARIEGGGYT; J: TRBJ1-2; V: TRBV7-5
CDR3: ASSLREEGYT; J: TRBJ1-2; V: TRBV5-4
CDR3: ASSTEGTGAF; J: TRBJ1-1; V: TRBV28
CDR3: ASTLHWGTEPNYGYT; J: TRBJ1-2; V: TRBV19
CDR3: ASSQQGAQPQH; J: TRBJ1-5; V: TRBV3-1/TRBV3-2
CDR3: ASSPAVQGAEAF; J: TRBJ1-1; V: TRBV9
CDR3: ASNRGGSAHNEQF; J: TRBJ2-1; V: TRBV9
CDR3: ASRRGQARLYEQY; J: TRBJ2-7; V: TRBV6-5